This TCR beta chain was captured in a study of T cell repertoires in aging, cancer and after chemotherapy. Study results and limitations: Compared with age-matched healthy donors, untreated hematological or solid cancer patients showed higher blood TCR clonality.

TRB rearrangements spanning V, D and J were amplified using mixed TRB-A/B primers. TCRdb reprocessed the multiplex PCR reads with MiXCR, giving one entry per CDR3 protein. This sample has approximately 2,200 distinct CDR3 sequences, with 28% found just once. The template was genomic DNA from peripheral blood, not RNA. CDR3 length: 15 residues. Germline CDR1 SGHNT, CDR2 YYREEE (reference sequence). V lost 2 bases and J lost 3, with 12 bases in between. Details on this clonotype: Its antigen is not identified. This may be a read error: a much more frequent sequence differs by one nucleotide.

The sequenced sample was blood. This chain links TRBV5-4 with TRBJ2-1, with a tentative D call TRBD1 (5 bases). The TCR sequence derives from a human donor with a solid tumor. The CDR3 reads CASSLGTRGYNEQFF. CDR3 nucleotides: TGTGCCAGCAGCTTAGGTACAAGGGGCTACAATGAGCAGTTCTTC.